The 24 T cell receptor beta chains given below trace back to one sample, sequenced in a study of TIL therapy for anti-PD-1-resistant metastatic lung cancer. Time point specified: pre-treatment sample, taken before nivolumab and TIL therapy. The immunoSEQ assay was v3. The data were produced by immunoSEQ multiplex PCR, yet TCRdb's version contains in-frame clones alone and is incomplete. The sample has some 37,000 clones, less than 85% seen once. The material was blood, obtained at baseline. These receptors were collected from a person aged 25 to 79 with non-small cell lung cancer.

This chain joins TRBV5-1 and TRBJ1-1; tentative D call: TRBD1 (5 bases). The CDR3 loop spans 16 amino acids. V dropped 0 bases and J dropped 7 bases, with 19 bases sitting between them. Germline V gives CDR1 SGHRS, CDR2 YFSETQ. CDR3 protein: CASSLAAGEGRNEAFF. Here the CDR3 DNA reads TGCGCCAGCAGCTTGGCCGCGGGGGAGGGAAGGAATGAAGCTTTCTTT.

In this sample, this clone turned up a few times. The V gene is TRBV7-9, the J gene TRBJ1-5, with a possible D match to TRBD1 (5 bases). Trimming left V 0 bases short and J 6 bases short, with 9 bases between. The length of the CDR3 is 14 residues. Looked up from germline, CDR1 is SEHNR and CDR2 is FQNEAQ (reference sequence). The CDR3, as DNA: TGTGCCAGCAGCTTAGCAGGGGAGGGTCAGCCCCAGCATTTT. Its translation: CASSLAGEGQPQHF.

The V call is TRBV6-1, the J call TRBJ2-7, with unresolved D. This CDR3 has 15 residues. Trimming cost V 4 bases and J 3 bases, with 16 bases left between them. Germline V gene lookup returns CDR1 MNHNS and CDR2 SASEGT. In nucleotides, the CDR3 is TGTGCCAGCAGTGCGAGGCAGTGGGTCGGCTACGAGCAGTACTTC. Residues: CASSARQWVGYEQYF.

This clone was counted a single time. V is TRBV6-6 and J is TRBJ2-1; D gene unclear. The germline V and J ends were trimmed by 0 bases and 4 bases, with 10 bases remaining between them. In germline, CDR1 is MNHNY, CDR2 SVGAGI (reference sequence). CDR3 size: 15 residues. The DNA of the CDR3 is TGTGCCAGCAGTTACTCGATACAGCAGTACAATGAGCAGTTCTTC. Protein product: CASSYSIQQYNEQFF.

The CDR3, as DNA: TGTGCCAGCTCACCCGGGGTGGGGGCCGACTATGGCTACACCTTC. This sequence encodes CASSPGVGADYGYTF. The chain joins TRBV18 to TRBJ1-2; weak D call: TRBD1 (6 bases). The germline V and J ends were trimmed by 3 bases and 3 bases, with 14 bases remaining between them. The CDR3 totals 15 residues. Germline V gene lookup returns CDR1 KGHSH and CDR2 LQKENI.

This clone was seen a handful of times. This chain links TRBV28 with TRBJ1-2; D is perhaps TRBD1 (5 bases). CDR3 size: 17 residues. V shed 6 bases and J shed 3 bases, with 23 bases lying between them. The germline gives CDR1 MDHEN, CDR2 SYDVKM. For the CDR3, the DNA is TGTGCCAGCAGCACGGCGATGGGGGGTGTGGTGGACTATGGCTACACCTTC. Translated, it gives CASSTAMGGVVDYGYTF.

This chain joins TRBV14 and TRBJ1-3; 7 bases align to TRBD1. The germline V gene has CDR1 SGHDN and CDR2 FVKESK. CDR3 length equals 16 residues. V lost 3 bases to trimming and J lost 2 bases; unmatched junction nucleotides: 7. This CDR3 reads CASSHLGTDAGNTIYF. In nucleotides, the CDR3 is TGTGCCAGCAGCCATTTGGGGACAGACGCTGGAAACACCATATATTTT.

The DNA for the CDR3 is TGTGCCAGCAGCTTGATAGGGTCTGAAGCTTTCTTT. Translation: CASSLIGSEAFF. This chain links TRBV5-4 with TRBJ1-1, with no clear D. The germline V and J ends were trimmed by 1 base and 6 bases, with 7 bases remaining between them. Germline V lookup: CDR1 SGHNT, CDR2 YYREEE (reference sequence). This CDR3 has 12 amino acids. The full variable domain, with the rest looked up from reference TRBV5-4 and TRBJ1-1, is ETGVTQSPTHLIKTRGQQVTLRCSSQSGHNTVSWYQQALGQGPQFIFQYYREEENGRGNFPPRFSGLQFPNYSSELNVNALELDDSALYLCASSLIGSEAFFGQGTRLTVV.

The chain combines TRBV5-3 with TRBJ2-7; D is ambiguous. Being an ORF, TRBV5-3 has a function that is uncertain. Trimming stripped 4 bases from V and 3 bases from J, with 5 bases between. The CDR3 is made up of 11 amino acids. The CDR3 protein is CARSVHYEQYF. The CDR3 DNA reads as TGTGCCAGAAGCGTACACTACGAGCAGTACTTC.

The table lists this clone with a few counts. The chain recombines TRBV10-3 with TRBJ2-6; TRBD1 matches 10 bases. Germline-derived CDR1 and CDR2 are ENHRY and SYGVKD. V lost 8 bases, J lost 3 bases, and 4 bases stayed unmatched. This CDR3 is built from 15 residues. The CDR3 coding sequence is TGTGCCATCGGACAGGGGGACAATGGGGCCAACGTCCTGACTTTC. Its protein is CAIGQGDNGANVLTF.

The chain has TRBV2 and TRBJ2-3; 13 bases match TRBD2. The CDR3 has 16 residues. CDR1 SNHLY and CDR2 FYNNEI come from the germline V gene. V gave up 6 bases and J gave up 4 bases; unmatched junction bases: 7. The CDR3 region has the DNA TGTGCCAGCAGGGTCCGACTAGCGGGGGGTGCAGATACGCAGTATTTT. Protein product: CASRVRLAGGADTQYF.

This clone was seen a few times. The chain couples TRBV19 to TRBJ2-7; no definite D call. Germline values: CDR1 LNHDA, CDR2 SQIVND (reference sequence). This CDR3 contains 12 residues. The germline V and J ends were trimmed by 7 bases and 4 bases, with 11 bases remaining between them. CDR3 nucleotides: TGTGCCAGTATGTCGACACGGTACGAGCAGTACTTC. Translated: CASMSTRYEQYF. Full variable domain (rest looked up from reference TRBV19 and TRBJ2-7): DGGITQSPKYLFRKEGQNVTLSCEQNLNHDAMYWYRQDPGQGLRLIYYSQIVNDFQKGDIAEGYSVSREKKESFPLTVTSAQKNPTAFYLCASMSTRYEQYFGPGTRLTVT.

The chain has TRBV7-9 and TRBJ2-5; a possible D gene is TRBD2 (6 bases). Germline CDR1 is SEHNR and CDR2 is FQNEAQ (reference sequence). V lost 4 bases and J lost 7, with 19 bases in between. This CDR3 comprises 15 residues. The CDR3 nucleotides are TGTGCCAGCAGCTCCGACGACGGGAGATGGGGGACCCAGTACTTC. It encodes CASSSDDGRWGTQYF.

The chain links TRBV9 to TRBJ2-5, with 11 positions matching TRBD2. V lost 3 bases to trimming and J lost 5 bases; unmatched junction nucleotides: 12. The germline CDR1 and CDR2 sequences are SGDLS and YYNGEE. The CDR3 runs 17 residues. The CDR3 DNA follows: TGTGCCAGCAGCGCCCCTTTAGCGGGGGGGACTTGGGAGACCCAGTACTTC. This encodes CASSAPLAGGTWETQYF.

This clone turned up a few times. The chain is built from TRBV6-5 and TRBJ1-1; D not resolved. The CDR3 runs to 13 residues. CDR1 and CDR2 from the germline V gene are MNHEY and SVGAGI. Trimming stripped 7 bases from V and 0 bases from J, with 9 bases between. The CDR3 protein is CASMEPMNTEAFF. The CDR3 DNA sequence: TGTGCCAGCATGGAACCAATGAACACTGAAGCTTTCTTT.

This clone was observed once. The chain uses TRBV4-3 and TRBJ2-7, with 11 bases matching TRBD2. The germline V gene encodes CDR1 LGHNA and CDR2 YSLEER. This CDR3 contains 15 residues. The V segment lost 4 bases and the J segment 3 bases; nucleotides outside the gene matches: 5. Here the CDR3 reads CASSLSSGGLYEQYF. The CDR3 nucleotides are TGCGCCAGCAGCCTCTCTAGCGGGGGGCTCTACGAGCAGTACTTC.

The V gene is TRBV19, the J gene TRBJ2-7, with a weak D call TRBD2 (6 bases). Germline CDR1 LNHDA, CDR2 SQIVND (reference sequence). V shed 5 bases and J shed 0 bases, with 14 bases lying between them. The CDR3 runs 15 residues. The CDR3 sequence is CASSPGGALSYEQYF. In DNA form, the CDR3 reads TGTGCCAGTAGTCCCGGAGGGGCCCTCTCCTACGAGCAGTACTTC.

This clone was recorded once. The chain uses TRBV5-4 and TRBJ2-3, with 8 bases matching TRBD2. J gave up 2 bases and V 2 bases, and 7 bases lay outside the gene matches. Germline V gene sequence: CDR1 SGHNT, CDR2 YYREEE (reference sequence). The CDR3 is made up of 16 amino acids. As DNA, the CDR3 is TGTGCCAGCAGCTTACAAATAGCGGGATACACAGATACGCAGTATTTT. The encoded protein is CASSLQIAGYTDTQYF.

As to this clone: Relative to the germline gene, one junction end is altered; a read error may explain this. V and J are TRBV7-7 and TRBJ2-5; TRBD1 is a possible D gene (6 bases). Germline-derived CDR1 and CDR2 are SSHAT and FNYEAQ (reference sequence). This CDR3 spans 14 amino acids. For the CDR3, the DNA is TGTGCTAGCAGCTTGACAGGACTGAAAGAGACCCAGTACTTC. Translating it yields CASSLTGLKETQYF.

The V call is TRBV19, the J call TRBJ1-6, with TRBD1 matching over 10 bases. The CDR3 sequence is 15 residues long. J lost 10 bases, V lost 4 bases, and 7 bases had no gene match. CDR1 LNHDA and CDR2 SQIVND come from the germline V gene (reference sequence). In DNA form, the CDR3 reads TGTGCCAGTAGTAGCTGGGACAGGGGTACGTCACCCCTCCACTTT. Its protein product is CASSSWDRGTSPLHF.

The chain employs TRBV19 and TRBJ2-7; D may match TRBD1 or TRBD2 (5 bases each). CDR1 is LNHDA and CDR2 is SQIVND in the germline V gene (reference sequence). V gave up 4 bases and J gave up 9 bases, with 19 bases separating them. This CDR3 spans 14 amino acids. The CDR3, as DNA: TGTGCCAGTAGTACCAGTTTTGGGACCTCGGTGCAGTACTTC. Protein product: CASSTSFGTSVQYF.

The gene calls are TRBV5-6 and TRBJ1-2; D gene ambiguous. The CDR3 totals 14 residues. Trimming shortened V by 5 bases and J by 5 bases, and 16 bases separated the two germline ends. Germline loops: CDR1 SGHDT, CDR2 YYEEEE. The CDR3 loop is CASRDRRREYGYTF. CDR3 sequence (DNA): TGTGCCAGCAGGGACCGACGGAGGGAATATGGCTACACCTTC.

The chain carries TRBV5-1 and TRBJ2-3; unclear D gene. Germline loops: CDR1 SGHRS, CDR2 YFSETQ. The germline V and J ends were trimmed by 2 bases and 3 bases, with 4 bases remaining between them. CDR3 length: 12 residues. CDR3 protein: CASSFNTDTQYF. The DNA for the CDR3 is TGCGCCAGCAGCTTTAATACAGATACGCAGTATTTT. Using reference TRBV5-1 and TRBJ2-3 for the parts outside the CDR3, the full variable domain is KAGVTQTPRYLIKTRGQQVTLSCSPISGHRSVSWYQQTPGQGLQFLFEYFSETQRNKGNFPGRFSGRQFSNSRSEMNVSTLELGDSALYLCASSFNTDTQYFGPGTRLTVL.

This chain connects TRBV6-5 to TRBJ2-5; D is unclear. V lost 2 bases and J lost 5, with 9 bases in between. Looked up from germline, CDR1 is MNHEY and CDR2 is SVGAGI. There are 13 residues in the CDR3. CDR3 sequence (DNA): TGTGCCAGCAGTTACAAGGAAGTGGAGACCCAGTACTTC. Amino acid sequence: CASSYKEVETQYF.